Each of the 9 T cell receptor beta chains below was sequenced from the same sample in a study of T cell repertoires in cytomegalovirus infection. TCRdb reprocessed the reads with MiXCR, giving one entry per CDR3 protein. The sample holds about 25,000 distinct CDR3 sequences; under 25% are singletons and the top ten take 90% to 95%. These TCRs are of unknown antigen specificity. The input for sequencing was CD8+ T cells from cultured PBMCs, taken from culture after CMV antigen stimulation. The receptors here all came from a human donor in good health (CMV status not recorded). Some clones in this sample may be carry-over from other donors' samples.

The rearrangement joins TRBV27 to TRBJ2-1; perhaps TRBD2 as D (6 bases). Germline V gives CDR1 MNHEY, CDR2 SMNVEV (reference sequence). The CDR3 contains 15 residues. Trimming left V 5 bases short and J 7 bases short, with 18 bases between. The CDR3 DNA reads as TGTGCCAGCAGTCGTTGGGACGGGGGAGGTAATGAGCAGTTCTTC. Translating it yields CASSRWDGGGNEQFF.

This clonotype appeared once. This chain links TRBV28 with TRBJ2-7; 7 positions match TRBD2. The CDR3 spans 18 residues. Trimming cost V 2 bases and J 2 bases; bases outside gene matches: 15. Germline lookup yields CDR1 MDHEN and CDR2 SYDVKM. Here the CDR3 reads CASSLEFLGGSKPYEQYF. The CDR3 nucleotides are TGTGCCAGCAGTTTAGAGTTTTTGGGGGGGAGCAAACCCTACGAGCAGTACTTC.

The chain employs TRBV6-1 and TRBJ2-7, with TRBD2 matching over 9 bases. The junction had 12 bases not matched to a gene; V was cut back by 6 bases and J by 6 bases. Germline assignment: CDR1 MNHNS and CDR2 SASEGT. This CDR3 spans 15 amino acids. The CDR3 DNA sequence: TGTGCCAGCAGCCTTAGCGGGGGCCACCCGTCCGAGCAGTACTTC. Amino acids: CASSLSGGHPSEQYF.

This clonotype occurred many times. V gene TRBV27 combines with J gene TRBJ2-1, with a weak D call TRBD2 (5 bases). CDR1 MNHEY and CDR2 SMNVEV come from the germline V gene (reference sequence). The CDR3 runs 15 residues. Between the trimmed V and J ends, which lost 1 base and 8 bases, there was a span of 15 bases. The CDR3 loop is CASSLLSGILDEQFF. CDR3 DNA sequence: TGTGCCAGCAGTTTATTGTCGGGGATCCTCGATGAGCAGTTCTTC.

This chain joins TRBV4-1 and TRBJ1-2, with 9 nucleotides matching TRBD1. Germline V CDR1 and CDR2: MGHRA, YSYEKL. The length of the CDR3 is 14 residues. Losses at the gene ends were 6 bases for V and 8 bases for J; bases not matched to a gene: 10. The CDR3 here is CASSPVDRGLGYTF. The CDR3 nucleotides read TGCGCCAGCAGTCCTGTTGACAGGGGGTTAGGCTACACCTTC.

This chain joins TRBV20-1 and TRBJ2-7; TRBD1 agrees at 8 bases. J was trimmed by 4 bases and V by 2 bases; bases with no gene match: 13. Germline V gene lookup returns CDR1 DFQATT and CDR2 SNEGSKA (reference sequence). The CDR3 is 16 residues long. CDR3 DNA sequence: TGCAGTGCTAGAACTCTAGACAGGGGAGAAGTATACGAGCAGTACTTC. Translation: CSARTLDRGEVYEQYF.

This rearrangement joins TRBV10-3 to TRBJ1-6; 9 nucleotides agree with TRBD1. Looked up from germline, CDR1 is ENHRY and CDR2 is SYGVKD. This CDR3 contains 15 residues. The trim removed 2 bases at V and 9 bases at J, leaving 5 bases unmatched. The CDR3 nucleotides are TGTGCCATCAGTGAGCGGGACAGGGAGGGTTCACCCCTCCACTTT. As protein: CAISERDREGSPLHF.

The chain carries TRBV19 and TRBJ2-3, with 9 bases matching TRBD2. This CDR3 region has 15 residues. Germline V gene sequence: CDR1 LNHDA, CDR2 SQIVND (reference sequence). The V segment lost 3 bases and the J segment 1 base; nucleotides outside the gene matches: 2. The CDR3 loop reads CASSIPSGGTDTQYF. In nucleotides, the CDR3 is TGTGCCAGTAGTATCCCTAGCGGGGGCACAGATACGCAGTATTTT.

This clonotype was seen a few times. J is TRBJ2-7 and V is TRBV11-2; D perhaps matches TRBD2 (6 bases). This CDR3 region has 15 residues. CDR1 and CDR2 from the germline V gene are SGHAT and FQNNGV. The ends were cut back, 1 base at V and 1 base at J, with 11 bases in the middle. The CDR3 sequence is CASSLGVGGSYEQYF. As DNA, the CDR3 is TGTGCCAGCAGCTTAGGGGTGGGGGGATCCTACGAGCAGTACTTC.